This TCR beta chain was sequenced during a study of blood T cell repertoires in COVID-19. As for the study in general: Sources were T cells, B-cell-depleted T cells, or PBMCs; the material itself was cDNA or gDNA.

The germline CDR1 and CDR2 sequences are SGHVS and FQNEAQ. V lost 5 bases and J lost 0, with 11 bases in between. CDR3 length equals 14 residues. Libraries were prepared by immunoSEQ multiplex PCR; TCRdb keeps only in-frame clonotypes and omits some of them. Of roughly 200,000 clones listed, about 88% are singletons. This sequence joins TRBV7-8 and TRBJ2-7; a weak D match, TRBD2 (6 bases). Source material: peripheral blood. This TCR was recovered from a woman aged 40 to 50 who had recovered from COVID-19. The CDR3 protein is CASSHRDSSYEQYF. The CDR3 DNA reads TGTGCCAGCAGCCACCGGGACTCCTCCTACGAGCAGTACTTC.